The rows below give T cell receptor beta chains drawn from one sample of a study of blood T cell repertoires in COVID-19. Generated by immunoSEQ multiplex PCR, the TCRdb table keeps only in-frame clones and is missing some. This table has approximately 400,000 clones, 89% appearing once. Input material: peripheral blood. These receptors came from a man aged 40-49 years with acute or convalescent COVID-19. Each CDR3 is given with its conserved first and last residue. A D gene is named only where the DNA matches it firmly. Expanded clones get a size class; other rows say once, few or many, or leave the size out.

d_call j_call clone_size v_call cdr3_aa cdr3_nt
- TRBJ2-1 - TRBV6-6 CASSYSAGRSDNEQFF TGTGCCAGCAGTTACTCAGCTGGCAGGTCGGACAATGAGCAGTTCTTC
- TRBJ2-2 - TRBV29-1 CSARRDVRTGELFF TGCAGCGCAAGGCGGGACGTGAGGACCGGGGAGCTGTTTTTT
TRBD1 TRBJ2-2 - TRBV4-2 CASSQDTGATGELFF TGTGCCAGCAGCCAAGACACAGGGGCCACCGGGGAGCTGTTTTTT
TRBD2 TRBJ2-7 - TRBV10-3 CAIRAPSGGDYEQYF TGTGCCATCAGAGCTCCTAGCGGGGGGGACTACGAGCAGTACTTC
- TRBJ1-5 - TRBV4-2 CASSRGVSNQPQHF TGTGCCAGCAGCCGCGGGGTATCAAATCAGCCCCAGCATTTT
TRBD1 TRBJ2-5 once TRBV27 CASSRGQGQETQYF TGTGCCAGCAGTCGGGGACAGGGGCAAGAGACCCAGTACTTC
- TRBJ2-1 - TRBV5-1 CASSSEGAEQFF TGCGCCAGCAGTTCCGAAGGGGCTGAGCAGTTCTTC
TRBD1 TRBJ2-7 - TRBV28 CASSSSGTGSYEQYF TGTGCCAGCAGCTCCTCCGGGACAGGGTCCTACGAGCAGTACTTC
TRBD1 TRBJ1-4 - TRBV11-1 CASSRRDSRTEKLFF TGTGCCAGCAGCCGACGGGACAGTCGGACGGAAAAACTGTTTTTT
TRBD1 TRBJ1-2 - TRBV28 CASSSSDRGLLYTF TGTGCCAGCAGTTCATCGGACAGGGGGCTGCTCTACACCTTC
- TRBJ2-4 once TRBV30 CAWSSTSSQRRDF TGTGCCTGGAGCAGCACTAGTTCCCAACGTCGGGACTTC
- TRBJ2-3 - TRBV5-6 CASSPPFFTGEGTTDTQYF TGTGCCAGCAGCCCGCCATTCTTCACGGGAGAAGGTACGACAGATACGCAGTATTTT
- TRBJ1-1 - TRBV7-3 CASSSGGQTEAFF TGTGCCAGCAGTTCCGGGGGGCAGACCGAAGCTTTCTTT
- TRBJ1-1 - TRBV4-1 CASSQVGGAEAFF TGCGCCAGCAGCCAAGTAGGTGGGGCCGAAGCTTTCTTT
TRBD1 TRBJ2-7 - TRBV28 CASSPLGQGAYEQYF TGTGCCAGCAGTCCTTTAGGACAGGGTGCCTACGAGCAGTACTTC
- TRBJ2-7 - TRBV28 CASSTTGFEQYF TGTGCCAGCAGTACAACAGGGTTCGAGCAGTACTTC
TRBD1 TRBJ2-7 - TRBV11-2 CASRPRGTATYEQYF TGTGCCAGCAGGCCCCGTGGGACAGCCACCTACGAGCAGTACTTC
TRBD2 TRBJ2-1 - TRBV4-2 CASSQANSGGYNEQFF TGTGCCAGCAGCCAAGCGAATAGCGGGGGCTACAATGAGCAGTTCTTC
TRBD2 TRBJ2-7 - TRBV5-1 CASSSKAGKEYEQYF TGCGCCAGCAGCTCGAAAGCGGGAAAGGAGTACGAGCAGTACTTC
- TRBJ1-1 - TRBV7-8 CASSSLTRGSTEAFF TGTGCCAGCAGCTCCCTGACTCGAGGCAGCACTGAAGCTTTCTTT
TRBD2 TRBJ2-1 few TRBV27 CASSSTLAGEYNEQFF TGTGCCAGCAGTTCAACCCTAGCGGGAGAGTACAATGAGCAGTTCTTC
- TRBJ2-7 - TRBV7-9 CASSSPDGTYEQYF TGTGCCAGCAGCTCCCCGGACGGGACCTACGAGCAGTACTTC
- TRBJ2-3 - TRBV14 CASSQVRVTTDTQYF TGTGCCAGCAGCCAAGTTAGAGTCACCACAGATACGCAGTATTTT
TRBD2 TRBJ2-3 once TRBV30 CAWSSSGGPTDTQYF TGTGCCTGGAGTTCGAGCGGGGGGCCGACAGATACGCAGTATTTT
- TRBJ1-5 - TRBV7-2 CASSLGLTENQPQHF TGTGCCAGCAGCTTAGGTCTAACAGAGAATCAGCCCCAGCATTTT
TRBD2 TRBJ2-1 - TRBV3-1/TRBV3-2 CASSQWSSGSKSNEQFF TGTGCCAGCAGCCAATGGTCTAGCGGGAGTAAATCCAATGAGCAGTTCTTC
TRBD1 TRBJ1-5 once TRBV28 CASSFRGRGNQPQHF TGTGCCAGCAGTTTCAGGGGGCGCGGCAATCAGCCCCAGCATTTT
TRBD1 TRBJ1-5 - TRBV28 CASSRWGQGSGPQHF TGTGCCAGCAGTAGATGGGGACAGGGGAGCGGGCCCCAGCATTTT
TRBD1 TRBJ1-4 - TRBV11-2 CASSLVPLGQLNEKLFF TGTGCCAGCAGCTTAGTTCCTTTGGGACAGCTGAATGAAAAACTGTTTTTT
- TRBJ1-4 many TRBV18 CASSPRQFTATTNEKLFF TGTGCCAGCTCACCTCGACAGTTTACCGCCACAACTAATGAAAAACTGTTTTTT
TRBD1 TRBJ1-2 - TRBV28 CASSPGQTYALRYGYTF TGTGCCAGCAGCCCGGGACAGACTTATGCCCTTCGATATGGCTACACCTTC
- TRBJ2-7 - TRBV25-1 CASSARGRAYEQYF TGTGCCAGCAGTGCCCGAGGCAGGGCCTACGAGCAGTACTTC
TRBD1 TRBJ2-7 - TRBV27 CASSRGQGHYEQYF TGTGCCAGCAGTAGAGGACAGGGGCACTACGAGCAGTACTTC
TRBD1 TRBJ1-5 - TRBV5-6 CASSHSTVGQGVSNQPQHF TGTGCCAGCAGCCATTCAACCGTGGGACAGGGGGTTAGCAATCAGCCCCAGCATTTT
- TRBJ1-2 few TRBV28 CASMQGTDSYGYTF TGTGCCAGCATGCAGGGAACTGACTCTTATGGCTACACCTTC
- TRBJ1-1 - TRBV19 CASSIAGGTEAFF TGTGCCAGTAGTATAGCGGGGGGCACTGAAGCTTTCTTT
- TRBJ1-5 - TRBV10-3 CAISESLGQPQHF TGTGCCATCAGTGAGTCGTTGGGCCAGCCCCAGCATTTT
- TRBJ1-2 - TRBV6-5 CASSFGGVLEQYGYTF TGTGCCAGCAGTTTCGGTGGAGTCCTGGAGCAATATGGCTACACCTTC
- TRBJ2-3 - TRBV5-1 CASSYPEGFYSGSTDTQYF TGCGCCAGCAGCTACCCTGAGGGGTTTTATAGCGGCAGCACAGATACGCAGTATTTT
- TRBJ2-7 - TRBV28 CASSLGGTLTYEQYF TGTGCCAGCAGCCTTGGAGGGACGCTAACCTACGAGCAGTACTTC
TRBD1 TRBJ1-2 - TRBV30 CAWSVDRGIGYTF TGTGCCTGGAGCGTGGACAGGGGAATAGGCTACACCTTC
TRBD2 TRBJ2-1 few TRBV4-2 CASSQVTAGGPEQFF TGTGCCAGCAGCCAAGTGACTGCGGGGGGACCCGAGCAGTTCTTC
- TRBJ2-7 - TRBV19 CASRDRSYEQYF TGTGCCAGTAGGGACAGAAGCTACGAGCAGTACTTC
- TRBJ2-2 - TRBV10-1 CASSGRLNTGELFF TGCGCCAGCAGTGGCAGACTGAACACCGGGGAGCTGTTTTTT
TRBD1 TRBJ1-2 - TRBV27 CASSLSGGAGYGYTF TGTGCCAGCAGTTTATCAGGGGGCGCGGGTTATGGCTACACCTTC
TRBD2 TRBJ2-1 - TRBV6-1 CASSEEREEVNEQFF TGTGCCAGCAGTGAGGAGCGGGAGGAGGTCAATGAGCAGTTCTTC
TRBD1 TRBJ2-5 once TRBV5-4 CASSLGQNGETQYF TGTGCCAGCAGCCTGGGACAGAACGGAGAGACCCAGTACTTC
- TRBJ2-4 - TRBV24-1 CATRYPGPTKNIQYF TGTGCCACCAGGTACCCAGGGCCCACCAAAAACATTCAGTACTTC
TRBD1 TRBJ1-6 once TRBV6-5 CASSLTGEGSPLHF TGTGCCAGCAGCCTGACAGGGGAAGGGTCACCCCTCCACTTT
TRBD1 TRBJ1-5 - TRBV9 CASSVGTGGKQPQHF TGTGCCAGCAGCGTCGGGACAGGGGGCAAACAGCCCCAGCATTTT
- TRBJ2-5 - TRBV6-5 CASSYGVGGETQYF TGTGCCAGCAGTTACGGGGTTGGGGGGGAGACCCAGTACTTC
TRBD1 TRBJ1-6 - TRBV2 CASSARTGEINSPLHF TGTGCCAGCAGTGCCCGGACAGGGGAGATCAATTCACCCCTCCACTTT